One TCR beta chain is described in this entry. As yet, its antigen is unknown. This record belongs to a study of Graves' ophthalmopathy and Graves' hyperthyroidism. Findings and caveats of the study: A majority of expanded thyroid clonotypes exceeding 0.001 frequency were likewise present in blood. Discrimination between ophthalmopathy and stable hyperthyroidism by a 13-signature model showed about 88% sensitivity and 70% to 82% specificity.

A duration under 3 months, NOSPECS ≥4, CAS ≥3 and moderate-to-severe activity characterized the donors with ophthalmopathy. Additional autoimmune diseases, uncontrolled infections, pregnancy or lactation disqualified patients. This CDR3 contains 11 residues. V dropped 8 bases and J dropped 8 bases, with 12 bases sitting between them. CDR1 and CDR2 (germline): SNHLY, FYNNEI. The study amplified TCR beta CDR3 regions using RNA transcripts. RT-PCR with HTBI primers came first, then second-round multiplex PCR. TCRdb reprocessed the multiplex PCR reads via MiXCR and lists one record per CDR3 protein. Of about 700,000 distinct CDR3 sequences in the sample, roughly 41% are singletons; the top ten hold roughly 45%.

The chain links TRBV2 to TRBJ1-1, with D unclear. Sequencing was carried out using peripheral blood. The TCR originated in an adult man with Graves' ophthalmopathy. The CDR3 spells CASLLGMEAFF. The CDR3 DNA is TGTGCCAGCTTGTTAGGGATGGAAGCTTTCTTT.